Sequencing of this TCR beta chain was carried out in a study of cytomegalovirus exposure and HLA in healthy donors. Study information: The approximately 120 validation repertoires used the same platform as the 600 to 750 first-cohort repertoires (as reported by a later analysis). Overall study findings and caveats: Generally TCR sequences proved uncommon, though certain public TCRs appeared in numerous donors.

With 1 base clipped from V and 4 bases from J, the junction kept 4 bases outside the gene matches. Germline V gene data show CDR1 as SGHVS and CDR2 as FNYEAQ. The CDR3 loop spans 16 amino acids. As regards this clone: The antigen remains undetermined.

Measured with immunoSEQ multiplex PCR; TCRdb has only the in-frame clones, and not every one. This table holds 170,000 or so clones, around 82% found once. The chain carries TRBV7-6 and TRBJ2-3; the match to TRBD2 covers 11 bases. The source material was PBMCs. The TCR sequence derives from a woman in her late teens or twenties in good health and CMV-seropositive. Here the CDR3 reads CASSLVGSGGADTQYF. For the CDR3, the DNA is TGTGCCAGCAGCTTAGTTGGTAGCGGGGGGGCAGATACGCAGTATTTT.